What follows is one T cell receptor beta chain and its context. Antigen unknown. A second roughly 6 to 11 cycle PCR used barcoded and J-beta primers. A single record per CDR3 protein comes from TCRdb applying MiXCR to the 5' RACE reads. The sample holds about 760,000 distinct CDR3 sequences, more than 50% seen once. The data originate from a study of blood T cells in healthy people across ages. Germline V lookup: CDR1 DFQATT, CDR2 SNEGSKA (reference sequence). J gave up 0 bases and V 5 bases, and 6 bases lay outside the gene matches. The CDR3 is 14 residues long. Study observations and caveats: Since the PBMCs were unsorted, naive and antigen-experienced cells could not be conclusively compared.

The clonotype comes from a man aged 35-49 years in good health. The V call is TRBV20-1, the J call TRBJ2-7; 8 bases agree with TRBD2. The sequencing input was blood. Here the CDR3 reads CSAREGLVSYEQYF. The CDR3 DNA is TGCAGTGCTCGGGAGGGGCTGGTCTCCTACGAGCAGTACTTC.